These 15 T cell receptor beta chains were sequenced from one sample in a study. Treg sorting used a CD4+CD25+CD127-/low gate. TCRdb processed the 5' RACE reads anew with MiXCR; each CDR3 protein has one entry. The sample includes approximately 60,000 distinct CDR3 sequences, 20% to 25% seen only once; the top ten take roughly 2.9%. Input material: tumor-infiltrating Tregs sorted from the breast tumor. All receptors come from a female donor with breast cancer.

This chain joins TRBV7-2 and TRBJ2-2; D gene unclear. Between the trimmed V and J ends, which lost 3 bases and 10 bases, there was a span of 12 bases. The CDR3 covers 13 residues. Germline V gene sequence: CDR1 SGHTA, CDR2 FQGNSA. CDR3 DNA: TGTGCCAGCAGCTTCTCGGCAGTTCCGGAGCTGTTTTTT. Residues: CASSFSAVPELFF.

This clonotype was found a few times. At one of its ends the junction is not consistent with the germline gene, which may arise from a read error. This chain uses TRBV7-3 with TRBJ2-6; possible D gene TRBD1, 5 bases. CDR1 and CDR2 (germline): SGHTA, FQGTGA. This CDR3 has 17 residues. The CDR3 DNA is TGTGCCAGCAGCTCCCCCCTAGATGGGTCTGGGGCCAACGTCCTGATTTTC. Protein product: CASSSPLDGSGANVLIF.

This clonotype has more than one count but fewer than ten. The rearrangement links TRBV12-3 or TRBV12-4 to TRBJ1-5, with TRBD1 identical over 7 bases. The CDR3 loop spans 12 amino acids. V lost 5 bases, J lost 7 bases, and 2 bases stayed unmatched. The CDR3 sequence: CASSDRVQPQHF. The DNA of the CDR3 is TGTGCCAGCAGTGACAGGGTCCAGCCCCAGCATTTT.

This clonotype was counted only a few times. The CDR3 DNA is TGTGCCAGTAAAGACGGGACAGGGTACGAGCAGTACTTC. Translated, it gives CASKDGTGYEQYF. The chain links TRBV12-3 or TRBV12-4 to TRBJ2-7; TRBD1 aligns across 9 bases. J lost 4 bases, V lost 9 bases, and 7 bases had no gene match. This CDR3 spans 13 amino acids.

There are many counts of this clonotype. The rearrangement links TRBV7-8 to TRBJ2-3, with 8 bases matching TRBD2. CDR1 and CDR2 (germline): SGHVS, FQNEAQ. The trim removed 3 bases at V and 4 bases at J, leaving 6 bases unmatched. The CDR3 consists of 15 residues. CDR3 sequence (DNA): TGTGCCAGCAGCTTGCGCGGGAGGCGGGCAGATACGCAGTATTTT. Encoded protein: CASSLRGRRADTQYF.

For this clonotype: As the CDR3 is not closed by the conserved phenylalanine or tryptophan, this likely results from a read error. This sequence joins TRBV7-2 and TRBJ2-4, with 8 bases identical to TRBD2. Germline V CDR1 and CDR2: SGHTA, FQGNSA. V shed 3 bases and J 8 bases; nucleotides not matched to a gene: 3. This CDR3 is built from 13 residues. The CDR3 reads CASSFGAGDIQYL. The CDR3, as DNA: TGTGCCAGCAGCTTCGGAGCGGGAGACATTCAGTACCTC.

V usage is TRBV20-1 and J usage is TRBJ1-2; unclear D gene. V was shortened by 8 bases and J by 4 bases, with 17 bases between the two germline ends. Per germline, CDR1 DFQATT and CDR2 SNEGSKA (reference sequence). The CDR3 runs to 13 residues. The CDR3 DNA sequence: TGCAGTTCCCTAGAGCCGAGTGGCTATGGCTACACCTTC. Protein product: CSSLEPSGYGYTF.

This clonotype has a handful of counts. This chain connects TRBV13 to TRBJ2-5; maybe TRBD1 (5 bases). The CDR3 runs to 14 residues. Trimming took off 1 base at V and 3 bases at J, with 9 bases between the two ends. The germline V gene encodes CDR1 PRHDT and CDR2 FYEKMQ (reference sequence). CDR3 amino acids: CASSLDLREETQYF. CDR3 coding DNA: TGTGCCAGCAGCTTAGATCTCAGGGAAGAGACCCAGTACTTC. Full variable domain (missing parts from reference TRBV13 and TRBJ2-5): AAGVIQSPRHLIKEKRETATLKCYPIPRHDTVYWYQQGPGQDPQFLISFYEKMQSDKGSIPDRFSAQQFSDYHSELNMSSLELGDSALYFCASSLDLREETQYFGPGTRLLVL.

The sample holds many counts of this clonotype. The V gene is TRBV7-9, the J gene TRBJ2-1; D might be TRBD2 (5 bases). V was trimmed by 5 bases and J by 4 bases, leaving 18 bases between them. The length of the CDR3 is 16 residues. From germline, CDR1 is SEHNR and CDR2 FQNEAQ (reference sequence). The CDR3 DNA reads TGTGCCAGCAGCACGAGCCCGCTAAGCGGTTACAATGAGCAGTTCTTC. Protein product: CASSTSPLSGYNEQFF. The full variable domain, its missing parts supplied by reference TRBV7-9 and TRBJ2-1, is DTGVSQNPRHKITKRGQNVTFRCDPISEHNRLYWYRQTLGQGPEFLTYFQNEAQLEKSRLLSDRFSAERPKGSFSTLEIQRTEQGDSAMYLCASSTSPLSGYNEQFFGPGTRLTVL.

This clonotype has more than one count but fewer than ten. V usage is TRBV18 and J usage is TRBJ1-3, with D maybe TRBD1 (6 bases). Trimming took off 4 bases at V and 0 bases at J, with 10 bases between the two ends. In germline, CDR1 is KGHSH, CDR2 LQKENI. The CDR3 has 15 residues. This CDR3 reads CASSRDTYSGNTIYF. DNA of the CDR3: TGTGCCAGCTCACGGGACACCTACTCTGGAAACACCATATATTTT.

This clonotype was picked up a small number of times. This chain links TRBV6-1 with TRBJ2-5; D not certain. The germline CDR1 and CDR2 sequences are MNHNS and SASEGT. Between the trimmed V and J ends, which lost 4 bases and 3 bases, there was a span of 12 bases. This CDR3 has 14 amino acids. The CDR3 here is CASSATGIKETQYF. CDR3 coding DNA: TGTGCCAGCAGTGCAACCGGCATCAAAGAGACCCAGTACTTC.

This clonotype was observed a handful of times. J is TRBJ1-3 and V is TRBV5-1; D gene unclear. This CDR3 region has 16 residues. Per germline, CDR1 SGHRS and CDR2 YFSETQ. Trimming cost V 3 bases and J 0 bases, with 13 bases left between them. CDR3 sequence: CASSSSSGLSGNTIYF. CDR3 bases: TGCGCCAGCAGCTCTTCATCCGGGCTCTCTGGAAACACCATATATTTT.

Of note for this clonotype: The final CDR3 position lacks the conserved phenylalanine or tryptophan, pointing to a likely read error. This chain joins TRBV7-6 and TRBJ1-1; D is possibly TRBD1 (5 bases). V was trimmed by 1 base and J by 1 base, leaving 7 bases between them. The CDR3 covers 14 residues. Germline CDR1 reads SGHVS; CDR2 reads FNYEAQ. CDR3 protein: CASSLGQSNTEAFL. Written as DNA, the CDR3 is TGTGCCAGCAGCTTAGGACAGTCGAACACTGAAGCTTTCCTT.

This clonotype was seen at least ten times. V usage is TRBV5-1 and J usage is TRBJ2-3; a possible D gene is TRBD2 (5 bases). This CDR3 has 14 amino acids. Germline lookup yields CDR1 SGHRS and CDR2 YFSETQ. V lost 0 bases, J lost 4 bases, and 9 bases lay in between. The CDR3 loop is CASSLGGFPDTQYF. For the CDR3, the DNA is TGCGCCAGCAGCTTGGGAGGGTTCCCAGATACGCAGTATTTT.

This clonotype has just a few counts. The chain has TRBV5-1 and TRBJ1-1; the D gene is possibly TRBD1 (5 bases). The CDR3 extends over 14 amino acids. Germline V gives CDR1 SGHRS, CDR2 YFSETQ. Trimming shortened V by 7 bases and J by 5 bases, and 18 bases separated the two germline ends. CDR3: CASLKSSGGTEAFF. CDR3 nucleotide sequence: TGCGCCAGCCTTAAGTCATCGGGGGGGACTGAAGCTTTCTTT.